This TCR beta chain comes out of a study of CD8+ T cells in alopecia areata (dated by TCRdb to the late 2010s). Describing the broader study: Treated patients were enrolled in an open-label pilot trial of oral tofacitinib at 5 to 10 mg twice daily for moderate-to-severe alopecia areata. Patients on tofacitinib were biopsied at baseline and after 4 and 24 weeks of treatment, and several of the patients also had a later scalp biopsy. TCRbeta CDR3 regions were amplified by immunoSEQ multiplex PCR using 35 Vbeta forward and 13 Jbeta reverse primers. Scalp clonality was compared across normal scalp (n=4), patchy alopecia areata scalp (n=8), and alopecia totalis/universalis scalp (n=8). RNA was extracted with the PAXgene miRNA kit for fixed scalp, the miRNeasy kit for PBMCs, and the RNeasy kit for mouse skin. To study T cell clonal expansion in alopecia areata, the researchers applied high-throughput TCRbeta sequencing to both the C3H/HeJ mouse model and human patients. Patients received tofacitinib for 6 to 18 months and were then followed off drug for 6 months to check for delayed response and recurrence. Human TCRbeta sequencing covered scalp tissue and sorted CD4+ and CD8+ peripheral blood T cells from patchy and totalis/universalis alopecia areata patients and healthy controls. What the study reported, not specific to this receptor: Unlike mouse skin, where gammadelta T cells dominate, normal human skin contains resident alphabeta T cells that get sequenced too, which complicates analysis of the scalp TCR repertoire. Compared with normal scalp, lesional scalp had higher clonality and more expanded CD8+ clones, particularly in alopecia totalis/universalis, a pattern that suggests antigenic drive. TCR sequences shared between patients were less clear than in mice, possibly partly because of HLA diversity in the patient population.

As regards this clone: No antigen is known for it. Qualities for individual bases were not recorded, and no much larger clone is one base off.

The library relied on the immunoSEQ multiplex PCR assay. RNA was extracted from all samples and reverse transcribed into cDNA, which served as template for TCR sequencing. SuperScript III was used for first-strand cDNA synthesis, primed with a 2:1 mix of oligo-dT and random hexamers. A synthetic immune receptor repertoire was used to assess amplification bias, and residual bias was removed computationally. The authors processed their data as follows. After raw reads were preprocessed to remove errors, the CDR3 was defined following IMGT conventions as running from the conserved cysteine to phenylalanine. To get clonality, Shannon entropy was normalized by log2 of the number of productive unique TCRs and the result was subtracted from 1. CD4 or CD8 identity of scalp clones was inferred by cross-referencing scalp TCRbeta sequences with sorted blood CD4 and CD8 repertoires. TCRdb carries this immuneACCESS record with in-frame sequences only. Its versions omit some clonotypes, under half of them owing to an unresolved V gene in the studies checked, with the rest unexplained. V, J and clone size were drawn from that table, and D and trimming were deduced from the DNA. In all, the sample holds a few hundred thousand clones, and 67% of those were seen once. Around 1.2% of the sample is in the top ten clones.

This specimen's time point label, interpreted: baseline before oral tofacitinib. Lesional scalp punch biopsies and peripheral blood were collected from alopecia areata patients. PBMCs were separated by density centrifugation and stained for CD3, CD4 and CD8, after which CD4+ and CD8+ T cells were sorted on a FACSAria. Looking up the germline V gene yields CDR1 SQVTM and CDR2 ANQGSEA. V sheds 2 bases and J sheds 4 bases, leaving 3 bases between their ends. Including cysteine and phenylalanine, the CDR3 has 12 amino acids. Only the CDR3 part of the read is kept: 36 bases, read in frame from the first base.

The material sequenced was CD4+ T cells sorted from blood, taken at week 0. This sequence originates from a human donor with alopecia areata. Recombination joined TRBV29-1 with TRBJ2-6; the D gene is not confidently resolved. The CDR3 loop reads CSVERGANVLTF. The nucleotide sequence is given as TGCAGCGTTGAAAGAGGGGCCAACGTCCTGACTTTC.